This TCR beta chain was recovered during a study of cytomegalovirus exposure and HLA in healthy donors. 13 Jbeta primers and 60 Vbeta primers were used for the PCR. Sequencing used immunoSEQ multiplex PCR; TCRdb keeps in-frame clones, though not all of them. The sample holds some 190,000 clones; about four fifths are singletons and the top ten take around 1.9%. This clone was observed a handful of times. Germline V gene lookup returns CDR1 SNHLY and CDR2 FYNNEI. This CDR3 comprises 14 residues. Deletions cut 4 bases from V and 5 bases from J, with 11 bases between. V gene TRBV2 combines with J gene TRBJ1-4; maybe TRBD1 (5 bases). Sequencing input: PBMCs. This TCR was recovered from a woman aged 25 to 39 in good health and CMV-seronegative. In nucleotides, the CDR3 is TGTGCCAGCAGTGTTGACAGACAAAATGAAAAACTGTTTTTT. Translation gives CASSVDRQNEKLFF.